This passage covers 15 T cell receptor beta chains from one sample sequenced in a study of blood T cell repertoires in COVID-19. The repertoire was sequenced with immunoSEQ multiplex PCR; TCRdb's copy has only in-frame clones and lacks some. The table has roughly 240,000 clones, roughly 88% seen once. The sample comprised peripheral blood. The receptors derive from a woman aged 80 or over with COVID-19, enrolled during active disease.

This clone turned up a few times. CDR3 in amino acids: CASTRSGEQYV. In DNA, the CDR3 is TGTGCCAGCACCCGGAGCGGCGAGCAGTACGTC. The chain has TRBV6-4 and TRBJ2-7; the D gene is possibly TRBD2 (5 bases). This CDR3 contains 11 residues. The germline CDR1 and CDR2 sequences are MRHNA and SNTAGT. V lost 7 bases and J lost 6, with 10 bases in between.

This chain connects TRBV5-1 to TRBJ1-3; D is possibly TRBD1 (5 bases). The CDR3 has 14 amino acids. V gave up 3 bases and J gave up 2 bases, with 9 bases separating them. CDR1 and CDR2 (germline): SGHRS, YFSETQ. CDR3 region: CASSYPGAGNTIYF. Here the CDR3 DNA reads TGCGCCAGCAGCTACCCGGGGGCTGGAAACACCATATATTTT.

The chain recombines TRBV2 with TRBJ1-5; perhaps TRBD1 as D (6 bases). The CDR3 runs to 15 residues. V dropped 5 bases and J dropped 3 bases, with 14 bases sitting between them. Germline assignment: CDR1 SNHLY and CDR2 FYNNEI. As DNA, the CDR3 is TGTGCCAGCAGTTTATCCAGGGGTAACAATCAGCCCCAGCATTTT. It specifies CASSLSRGNNQPQHF.

The V gene is TRBV28, the J gene TRBJ1-5, with D unclear. Germline CDR1 MDHEN, CDR2 SYDVKM. V dropped 9 bases and J dropped 8 bases, with 8 bases sitting between them. The CDR3 extends over 10 amino acids. This CDR3 reads CASGRKPQHF. The CDR3 DNA follows: TGTGCCAGTGGGAGGAAGCCCCAGCATTTT.

This clone has just a few counts. The J gene is TRBJ1-1, the V gene TRBV21-1; TRBD1, the table's D call, lacks a check against the DNA. TRBV21-1 is marked as a pseudogene. This CDR3 has 14 amino acids. DNA of the CDR3: TGTGCCAGCAGCGTACAGGGGGCGCTCACTGAAGCTTTCTTT. Its translation is CASSVQGALTEAFF.

V usage is TRBV10-3 and J usage is TRBJ2-3, with D perhaps TRBD2 (7 bases). This CDR3 comprises 13 residues. Germline CDR1 ENHRY, CDR2 SYGVKD. The germline V and J ends were trimmed by 6 bases and 5 bases, with 12 bases remaining between them. The DNA for the CDR3 is TGTGCCATCAGGGGGGGGCTTGAAGATACGCAGTATTTT. Protein sequence: CAIRGGLEDTQYF.

This clone was detected only once. The rearrangement joins TRBV6-5 to TRBJ1-2, with D possibly being TRBD1 (6 bases). Germline CDR1 and CDR2: MNHEY and SVGAGI. Deletions cut 6 bases from V and 10 bases from J, with 18 bases between. CDR3 size: 13 residues. DNA of the CDR3: TGTGCCAGCAGATCACAGGGCCAGGGATTCTACACCTTC. Protein product: CASRSQGQGFYTF.

This clone was recorded once. The chain links TRBV19 to TRBJ1-1; 7 positions match TRBD1. V lost 6 bases to trimming and J lost 4 bases; unmatched junction nucleotides: 5. This CDR3 is built from 13 residues. The germline CDR1 and CDR2 sequences are LNHDA and SQIVND (reference sequence). The CDR3 DNA reads TGTGCCAGTAGGACAGGGTCTCGCACTGAAGCTTTCTTT. Protein product: CASRTGSRTEAFF. Full variable domain (rest looked up from reference TRBV19 and TRBJ1-1): DGGITQSPKYLFRKEGQNVTLSCEQNLNHDAMYWYRQDPGQGLRLIYYSQIVNDFQKGDIAEGYSVSREKKESFPLTVTSAQKNPTAFYLCASRTGSRTEAFFGQGTRLTVV.

The J gene is TRBJ2-2, the V gene TRBV18, with a tentative D call TRBD2 (5 bases). CDR3 length: 14 residues. Germline V gene sequence: CDR1 KGHSH, CDR2 LQKENI. Deletions cut 6 bases from V and 4 bases from J, with 12 bases between. The CDR3 DNA reads as TGTGCCAGCTCCCTGAGAGGGAGCACCGGGGAGCTGTTTTTT. Amino acids: CASSLRGSTGELFF.

The chain employs TRBV3-1 (or the pseudogene TRBV3-2) and TRBJ2-5; D is perhaps TRBD1 (5 bases). Germline V gene lookup returns CDR1 LGHDT and CDR2 YNNKEL (reference sequence). This CDR3 contains 15 residues. V was shortened by 4 bases and J by 2 bases, with 14 bases between the two germline ends. Here the CDR3 reads CASSLQGSGQETQYF. CDR3 DNA: TGTGCCAGCAGCCTTCAGGGATCAGGACAAGAGACCCAGTACTTC.

The CDR3 DNA reads TGTGCCAGCAGCTTAGTGTCAGGCTCTGGAAACACCATATATTTT. It translates to CASSLVSGSGNTIYF. This chain joins TRBV7-2 and TRBJ1-3; D not resolved. The CDR3 spans 15 residues. The V gene's germline CDR1 is SGHTA and CDR2 FQGNSA. V lost 1 base, J lost 0 bases, and 7 bases lay in between.

This chain uses TRBV7-2 with TRBJ2-1, with 10 bases matching TRBD2. The length of the CDR3 is 16 residues. Losses at the gene ends were 10 bases for V and 0 bases for J; bases not matched to a gene: 9. Germline V gene data show CDR1 as SGHTA and CDR2 as FQGNSA. The CDR3 DNA sequence: TGTGCCACCTCATCTAGCGGGGGACTCTCCTACAATGAGCAGTTCTTC. This translates into CATSSSGGLSYNEQFF.

This chain joins TRBV7-2 and TRBJ2-5; unclear D gene. Germline loops: CDR1 SGHTA, CDR2 FQGNSA. V shed 1 base and J shed 3 bases, with 9 bases lying between them. The CDR3 extends over 14 amino acids. The CDR3 region is CASSLGGAKETQYF. CDR3 bases: TGTGCCAGCAGCTTAGGTGGAGCTAAAGAGACCCAGTACTTC.

This chain joins TRBV11-2 and TRBJ2-2; possibly TRBD1 for D (6 bases). The CDR3 has 14 amino acids. V was clipped by 5 bases and J by 3 bases, with 10 bases between them. Germline loops: CDR1 SGHAT, CDR2 FQNNGV. The CDR3 DNA reads TGTGCCAGCAGCCTAAACAGGGACACCGGGGAGCTGTTTTTT. It translates to CASSLNRDTGELFF.

J is TRBJ1-1 and V is TRBV10-3, with D unclear. The CDR3 is 14 residues long. Germline CDR1 ENHRY, CDR2 SYGVKD. The germline V and J ends were trimmed by 8 bases and 1 base, with 14 bases remaining between them. This CDR3 reads CAIGEGGWNTEAFF. CDR3 sequence (DNA): TGTGCCATCGGGGAGGGAGGCTGGAACACTGAAGCTTTCTTT.